A single count supports the clone carrying this TCR beta chain. The data derive from a study of blood T cell repertoires in COVID-19. From germline, CDR1 is SNHLY and CDR2 FYNNEI. The CDR3 is 15 amino acids. The junction had 9 bases not matched to a gene; V was cut back by 8 bases and J by 4 bases. Assay: immunoSEQ multiplex PCR; the TCRdb copy retains only in-frame clones and omits some. The table lists tens of thousands of clones, 82% of them singletons. This TCR derives from a human donor in a cohort sampled during active COVID-19. The sequenced sample consisted of peripheral blood. The chain combines TRBV2 with TRBJ2-2; 8 nucleotides line up with TRBD1. The CDR3 nucleotides are TGTGCCAGCGTCGGGACAGGACTTCTCACCGGGGAGCTGTTTTTT. It codes for CASVGTGLLTGELFF.